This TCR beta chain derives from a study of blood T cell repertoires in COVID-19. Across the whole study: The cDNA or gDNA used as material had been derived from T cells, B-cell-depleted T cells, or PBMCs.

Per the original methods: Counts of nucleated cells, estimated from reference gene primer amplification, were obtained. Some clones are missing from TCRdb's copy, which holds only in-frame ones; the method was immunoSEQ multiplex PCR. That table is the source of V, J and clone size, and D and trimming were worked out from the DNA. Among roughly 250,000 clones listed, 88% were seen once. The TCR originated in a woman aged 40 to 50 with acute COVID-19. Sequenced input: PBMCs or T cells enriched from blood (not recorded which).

CDR3 nucleotide sequence: TGTGCCAGTAGTATAATGAGAGGGGGACGTCAGCCCCAGCATTTT. Translation gives CASSIMRGGRQPQHF. V usage is TRBV19 and J usage is TRBJ1-5, with D possibly TRBD1 on 6 matching bases. The CDR3 length is 15 residues. The germline V and J ends were trimmed by 2 bases and 6 bases, with 14 bases remaining between them. Germline V gene lookup returns CDR1 LNHDA and CDR2 SQIVND (reference sequence).